These 23 T cell receptor beta chains came from one sample sequenced in a study of blood T cell repertoires in COVID-19. Sequenced by immunoSEQ multiplex PCR; TCRdb stores in-frame clones only, minus some. The sample yields about 260,000 clones, less than 90% seen once. The specimen was peripheral blood. These receptors all come from a man in his sixties with acute or convalescent COVID-19.

The chain recombines TRBV6-5 with TRBJ2-2; the D gene is possibly TRBD1 (6 bases). Germline V gives CDR1 MNHEY, CDR2 SVGAGI. This CDR3 is 16 amino acids long. V was cut by 0 bases and J by 5 bases, with 13 bases left in between. CDR3 in DNA: TGTGCCAGCAGTTACTCAATTTTAGGGGGAACCGGGGAGCTGTTTTTT. It specifies CASSYSILGGTGELFF.

With respect to this clone: At one end, the junction sequence differs from germline, possibly due to a read error. The chain uses TRBV7-7 and TRBJ1-1, with D perhaps matching TRBD1 (5 bases). Germline CDR1 reads SSHAT; CDR2 reads FNYEAQ (reference sequence). CDR3 length: 14 residues. Written as DNA, the CDR3 is TGTGCTAGCAGCGCCACCGACAGCGACACTGAAGCTTTCTTT. This translates into CASSATDSDTEAFF.

This sequence joins TRBV5-6 and TRBJ2-1; the D is unclear. The ends were cut back, 4 bases at V and 0 bases at J, with 11 bases in the middle. CDR3 length equals 15 residues. The germline V gene has CDR1 SGHDT and CDR2 YYEEEE. The CDR3 coding sequence is TGTGCCAGCAGCGTAGAATTATTCTCCTACAATGAGCAGTTCTTC. This codes for CASSVELFSYNEQFF. Full variable domain (rest looked up from reference TRBV5-6 and TRBJ2-1): DAGVTQSPTHLIKTRGQQVTLRCSPKSGHDTVSWYQQALGQGPQFIFQYYEEEERQRGNFPDRFSGHQFPNYSSELNVNALLLGDSALYLCASSVELFSYNEQFFGPGTRLTVL.

This clone was counted between two and nine times. The V call is TRBV10-2, the J call TRBJ2-1, with D perhaps TRBD2 (6 bases). The CDR3 contains 13 residues. Per the germline V gene, CDR1 is WSHSY and CDR2 is SAAADI. Trimming left V 4 bases short and J 6 bases short, with 10 bases between. This chain's CDR3 is CASSARAGNEQFF. The DNA for the CDR3 is TGCGCCAGCAGTGCTCGAGCGGGCAATGAGCAGTTCTTC.

J is TRBJ1-1 and V is TRBV6-1; D unresolved. The CDR3 has 12 residues. Trimming left V 2 bases short and J 6 bases short, with 7 bases between. Germline V gene sequence: CDR1 MNHNS, CDR2 SASEGT. The CDR3 coding sequence is TGTGCCAGCAGTGAACTGGGCTCTGAAGCTTTCTTT. This translates into CASSELGSEAFF.

The chain employs TRBV30 and TRBJ2-5, with 9 bases lining up with TRBD2. V lost 4 bases to trimming and J lost 1 base; unmatched junction nucleotides: 7. The CDR3 length is 15 residues. Germline CDR1 GTSNPN, CDR2 SVGIG (reference sequence). The CDR3 sequence is CAWNRERGVQETQYF. The CDR3 nucleotides are TGTGCCTGGAATCGCGAGCGGGGGGTCCAAGAGACCCAGTACTTC.

The chain carries TRBV7-9 and TRBJ1-1; TRBD1 agrees at 8 bases. With 5 bases clipped from V and 1 base from J, the junction kept 6 bases outside the gene matches. The CDR3 spans 15 residues. CDR1 SEHNR and CDR2 FQNEAQ come from the germline V gene (reference sequence). CDR3 loop: CASSHGQGRNTEAFF. The CDR3 nucleotides are TGTGCCAGCAGCCATGGACAGGGAAGGAACACTGAAGCTTTCTTT.

The V call is TRBV7-6, the J call TRBJ2-1; a possible D gene is TRBD2 (5 bases). In germline, CDR1 is SGHVS, CDR2 FNYEAQ. This CDR3 comprises 12 residues. V shed 4 bases and J shed 9 bases, with 10 bases lying between them. In nucleotides, the CDR3 is TGTGCCAGCAGCTCCGGACGGGGTGAGCAGTTCTTC. Protein: CASSSGRGEQFF.

The rearrangement uses TRBV7-3 and TRBJ2-1, with TRBD2 matching 16 bases. The CDR3 extends over 19 amino acids. Germline lookup yields CDR1 SGHTA and CDR2 FQGTGA. With 6 bases clipped from V and 3 bases from J, the junction kept 11 bases outside the gene matches. The CDR3 protein is CASSSGTSGRARFYNEQFF. CDR3 coding DNA: TGTGCCAGCAGTTCCGGGACTAGCGGGAGGGCCCGATTCTACAATGAGCAGTTCTTC.

This chain uses TRBV2 with TRBJ1-6, with TRBD1 matching 7 bases. The CDR3 totals 15 residues. Germline CDR1 is SNHLY and CDR2 is FYNNEI. The junction had 7 bases not matched to a gene; V was cut back by 8 bases and J by 3 bases. The CDR3 nucleotides are TGTGCCAGCGTCACAGGGGACCGCTATAATTCACCCCTCCACTTT. It translates to CASVTGDRYNSPLHF.

V usage is TRBV6-5 and J usage is TRBJ1-1; 9 bases agree with TRBD1. Germline CDR1 is MNHEY and CDR2 is SVGAGI. The CDR3 runs 13 residues. V shed 7 bases and J 6 bases; nucleotides not matched to a gene: 6. For the CDR3, the DNA is TGTGCCAGCACGGGACAGGGATTGGCTGAAGCTTTCTTT. This codes for CASTGQGLAEAFF.

The chain combines TRBV11-2 with TRBJ2-5, with TRBD2 matching over 8 bases. Germline CDR1 reads SGHAT; CDR2 reads FQNNGV. With 1 base clipped from V and 5 bases from J, the junction kept 15 bases outside the gene matches. This CDR3 comprises 18 residues. The CDR3 nucleotides are TGTGCCAGCAGCTTAGTGGGGGCCGGGGGGGACGTGAGGGAGACCCAGTACTTC. It specifies CASSLVGAGGDVRETQYF.

The chain has TRBV10-3 and TRBJ2-7; perhaps TRBD1 as D (5 bases). This CDR3 region has 12 residues. V lost 0 bases to trimming and J lost 5 bases, with 5 bases between them. The germline CDR1 and CDR2 sequences are ENHRY and SYGVKD. CDR3 residues: CAISESTDEQYF. The DNA of the CDR3 is TGTGCCATCAGTGAGTCGACAGACGAGCAGTACTTC.

This chain connects TRBV28 to TRBJ1-3; the D is unclear. CDR1 is MDHEN, CDR2 SYDVKM, per germline. Between the trimmed V and J ends, which lost 3 bases and 2 bases, there was a span of 14 bases. There are 16 residues in the CDR3. CDR3 bases: TGTGCCAGCAGTTTGGCGGCCACACAAGCTGGAAACACCATATATTTT. Translating gives CASSLAATQAGNTIYF.

This sequence joins TRBV2 and TRBJ2-5, with unresolved D. The germline gives CDR1 SNHLY, CDR2 FYNNEI. V was trimmed by 6 bases and J by 1 base, leaving 6 bases between them. This CDR3 region has 12 residues. The CDR3 loop is CASSRPQETQYF. CDR3 DNA sequence: TGTGCCAGCAGCCGTCCCCAAGAGACCCAGTACTTC.

The chain recombines TRBV19 with TRBJ2-7; tentatively, D is TRBD1 (5 bases). Per germline, CDR1 LNHDA and CDR2 SQIVND (reference sequence). This CDR3 has 14 residues. The V and J ends lost 4 bases and 4 bases respectively, with 14 bases between them. The CDR3 coding sequence is TGTGCCAGTAGTAGTCAGGACATCGGATACGAGCAGTACTTC. It translates to CASSSQDIGYEQYF.

This chain links TRBV19 with TRBJ2-3; 10 bases are a match to TRBD2. V lost 4 bases, J lost 2 bases, and 15 bases stayed unmatched. The CDR3 is 19 amino acids. Germline V gives CDR1 LNHDA, CDR2 SQIVND (reference sequence). CDR3 DNA: TGTGCCAGTAGTAGGCGGGGACTAGCGATTACCGTCCACACAGATACGCAGTATTTT. It yields the protein CASSRRGLAITVHTDTQYF. Looking up the rest from reference TRBV19 and TRBJ2-3 gives the full variable domain: DGGITQSPKYLFRKEGQNVTLSCEQNLNHDAMYWYRQDPGQGLRLIYYSQIVNDFQKGDIAEGYSVSREKKESFPLTVTSAQKNPTAFYLCASSRRGLAITVHTDTQYFGPGTRLTVL.

The chain uses TRBV7-8 and TRBJ2-1; TRBD2 matches 10 bases. The V and J ends lost 6 bases and 2 bases, in that order; junction bases with no gene match: 4. The germline V gene encodes CDR1 SGHVS and CDR2 FQNEAQ. This CDR3 contains 15 residues. The CDR3 here is CASSRTSGPYNEQFF. CDR3 coding DNA: TGTGCCAGCAGTCGGACTAGCGGACCCTACAATGAGCAGTTCTTC.

This chain links TRBV5-4 with TRBJ2-5, with TRBD2 matching over 10 bases. V was clipped by 4 bases and J by 3 bases; unmatched bases: 3. Germline-derived CDR1 and CDR2 are SGHNT and YYREEE (reference sequence). This CDR3 spans 14 amino acids. In DNA form, the CDR3 reads TGTGCCAGCAGCCTTAGCGGGAGGAAAGAGACCCAGTACTTC. Its translation: CASSLSGRKETQYF.

CDR3: CASIRDGPGTEAFF. In nucleotides, the CDR3 is TGTGCCAGCATCAGGGATGGGCCCGGGACTGAAGCTTTCTTT. V gene TRBV5-4 combines with J gene TRBJ1-1; D might be TRBD1 (5 bases). The CDR3 is 14 residues long. Trimming removed 6 bases at V and 5 bases at J, with 17 bases between. CDR1 is SGHNT, CDR2 YYREEE, per germline (reference sequence).

V and J are TRBV28 and TRBJ2-4; tentatively, D is TRBD1 (5 bases). The germline V gene encodes CDR1 MDHEN and CDR2 SYDVKM. There are 17 residues in the CDR3. V lost 7 bases to trimming and J lost 1 base, with 20 bases between them. CDR3 sequence reads: CASTLRGTPGAKNIQYF. CDR3 sequence (DNA): TGTGCCAGCACCCTAAGGGGCACCCCCGGGGCCAAAAACATTCAGTACTTC.

This clone has more than one count but fewer than ten. The chain carries TRBV7-9 and TRBJ2-1; 7 nucleotides match TRBD1. CDR1 and CDR2 from the germline V gene are SEHNR and FQNEAQ (reference sequence). The CDR3 spans 15 residues. Trimming at V came to 5 bases and at J to 0 bases, leaving 4 bases not matched to a gene. The CDR3 DNA reads TGTGCCAGCAGCCCCCGGACAGGCTCCTACAATGAGCAGTTCTTC. Its protein product is CASSPRTGSYNEQFF.

This clone was seen just once. The genes are TRBV19 and TRBJ1-1; 11 positions match TRBD1. Germline CDR1 is LNHDA and CDR2 is SQIVND (reference sequence). J lost 1 base, V lost 4 bases, and 2 bases had no gene match. CDR3 length: 15 amino acids. CDR3 DNA: TGTGCCAGTAGTAAAGGGACAGGGGGGAACACTGAAGCTTTCTTT. Its translation is CASSKGTGGNTEAFF.